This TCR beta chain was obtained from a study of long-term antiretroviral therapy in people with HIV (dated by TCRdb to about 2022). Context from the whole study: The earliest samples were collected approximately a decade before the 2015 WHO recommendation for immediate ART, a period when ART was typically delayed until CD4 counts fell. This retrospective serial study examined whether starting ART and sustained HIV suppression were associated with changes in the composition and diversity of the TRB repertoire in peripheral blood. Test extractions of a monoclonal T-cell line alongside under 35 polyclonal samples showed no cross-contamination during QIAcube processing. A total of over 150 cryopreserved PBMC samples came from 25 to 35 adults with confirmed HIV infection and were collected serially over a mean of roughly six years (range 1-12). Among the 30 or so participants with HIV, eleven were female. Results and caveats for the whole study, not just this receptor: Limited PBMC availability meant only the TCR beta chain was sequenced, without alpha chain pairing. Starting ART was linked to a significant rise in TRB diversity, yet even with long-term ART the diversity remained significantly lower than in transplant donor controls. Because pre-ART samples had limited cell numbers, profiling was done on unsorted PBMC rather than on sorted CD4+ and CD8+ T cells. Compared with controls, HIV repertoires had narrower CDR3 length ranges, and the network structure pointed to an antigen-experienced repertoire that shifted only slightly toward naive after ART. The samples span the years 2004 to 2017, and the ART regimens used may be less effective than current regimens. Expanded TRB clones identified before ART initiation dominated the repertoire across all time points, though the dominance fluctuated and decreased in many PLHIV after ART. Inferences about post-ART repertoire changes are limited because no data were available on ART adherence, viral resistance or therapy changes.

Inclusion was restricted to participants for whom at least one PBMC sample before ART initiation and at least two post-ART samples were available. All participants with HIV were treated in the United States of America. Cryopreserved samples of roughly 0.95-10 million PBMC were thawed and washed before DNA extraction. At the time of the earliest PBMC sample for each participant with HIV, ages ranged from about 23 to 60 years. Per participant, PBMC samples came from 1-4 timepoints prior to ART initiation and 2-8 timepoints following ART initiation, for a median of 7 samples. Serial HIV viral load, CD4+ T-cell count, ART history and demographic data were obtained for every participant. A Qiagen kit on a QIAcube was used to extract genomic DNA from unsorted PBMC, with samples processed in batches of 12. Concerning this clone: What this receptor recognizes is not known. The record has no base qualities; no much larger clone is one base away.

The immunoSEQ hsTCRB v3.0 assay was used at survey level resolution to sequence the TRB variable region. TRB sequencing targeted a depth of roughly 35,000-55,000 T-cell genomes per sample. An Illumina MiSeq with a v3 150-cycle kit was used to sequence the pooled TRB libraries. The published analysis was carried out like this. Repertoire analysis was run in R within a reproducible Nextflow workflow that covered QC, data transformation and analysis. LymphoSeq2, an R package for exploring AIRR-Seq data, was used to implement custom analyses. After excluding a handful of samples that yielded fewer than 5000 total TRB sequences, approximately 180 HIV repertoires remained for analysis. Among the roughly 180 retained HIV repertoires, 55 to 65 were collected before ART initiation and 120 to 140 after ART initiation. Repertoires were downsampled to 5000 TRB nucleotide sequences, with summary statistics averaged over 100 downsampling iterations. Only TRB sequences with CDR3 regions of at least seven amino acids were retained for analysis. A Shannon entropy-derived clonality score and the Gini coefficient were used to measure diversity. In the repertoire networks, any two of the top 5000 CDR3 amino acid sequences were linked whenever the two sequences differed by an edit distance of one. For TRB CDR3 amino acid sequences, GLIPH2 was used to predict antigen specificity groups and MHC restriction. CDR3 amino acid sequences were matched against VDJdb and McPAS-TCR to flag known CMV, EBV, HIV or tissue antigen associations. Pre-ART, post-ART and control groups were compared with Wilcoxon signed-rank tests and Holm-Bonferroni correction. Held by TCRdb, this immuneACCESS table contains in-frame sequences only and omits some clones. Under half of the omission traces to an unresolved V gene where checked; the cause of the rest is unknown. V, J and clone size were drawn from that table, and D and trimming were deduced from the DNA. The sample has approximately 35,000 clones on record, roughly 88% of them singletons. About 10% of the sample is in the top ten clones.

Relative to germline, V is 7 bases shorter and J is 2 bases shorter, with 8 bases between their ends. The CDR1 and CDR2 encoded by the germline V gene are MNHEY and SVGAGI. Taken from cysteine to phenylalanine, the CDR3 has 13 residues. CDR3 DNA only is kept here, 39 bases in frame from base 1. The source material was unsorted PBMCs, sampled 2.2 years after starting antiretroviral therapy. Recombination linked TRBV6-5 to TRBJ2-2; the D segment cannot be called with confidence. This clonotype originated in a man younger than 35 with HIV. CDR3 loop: CASTPINTGELFF. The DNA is TGTGCCAGCACCCCAATAAACACCGGGGAGCTGTTTTTT.